This T cell receptor beta chain was recovered during a study of shared clonotypes between healthy human individuals. On the study more broadly: Aged 18 to 49, the donors were a couple of women and three men. Plates per donor: three CD4 naive, three CD4 memory, two CD8 naive, one CD8 memory. Regarding the study as a whole: Relative to memory subsets, naive subsets generally showed larger estimated richness.

The junction had 4 bases not matched to a gene; V was cut back by 3 bases and J by 3 bases. This CDR3 spans 14 amino acids. Germline CDR1 KGHSH, CDR2 LQKENI. Sequencing used immunoSEQ multiplex PCR; TCRdb keeps in-frame clones, though not all of them. The sample lists 2 million to 3 million clones, just over 90% occurring once. Turning to this clone: Its matching antigen is unknown. The same CDR3 is also encoded by other DNA sequences in this sample.

This chain joins TRBV18 and TRBJ2-7; 8 positions match TRBD1. The sequencing sample was made of naive CD4+ T cells sorted from blood. Regarding subset: CD45RA+ positively selected. The receptor was derived from a young man in good health. This CDR3 reads CASSPGQVFYEQYF. In DNA, the CDR3 is TGTGCCAGCTCACCGGGACAGGTTTTCTACGAGCAGTACTTC.